This T cell receptor beta chain was identified during a study of cytomegalovirus exposure and HLA in healthy donors. It was with 60 Vbeta and 13 Jbeta primers that the PCR ran. The protocol was immunoSEQ multiplex PCR, while the TCRdb copy is restricted to in-frame clones and leaves out a portion. The sample lists about 150,000 clones; 75% to 85% were seen once. Healthy bone marrow donors made up the donor group. CDR3 length: 15 amino acids. The germline V and J ends were trimmed by 0 bases and 0 bases, with 10 bases remaining between them. Looked up from germline, CDR1 is SGHNT and CDR2 is YYREEE (reference sequence).

The sequenced sample was PBMCs. The V and J genes are TRBV5-4 and TRBJ2-7; D gene uncertain. This sequence originates from a man aged 25-40 years in good health and CMV-seropositive. In DNA, the CDR3 is TGTGCCAGCAGCTTGGAGGCGCGGAGCTCCTACGAGCAGTACTTC. This sequence encodes CASSLEARSSYEQYF.